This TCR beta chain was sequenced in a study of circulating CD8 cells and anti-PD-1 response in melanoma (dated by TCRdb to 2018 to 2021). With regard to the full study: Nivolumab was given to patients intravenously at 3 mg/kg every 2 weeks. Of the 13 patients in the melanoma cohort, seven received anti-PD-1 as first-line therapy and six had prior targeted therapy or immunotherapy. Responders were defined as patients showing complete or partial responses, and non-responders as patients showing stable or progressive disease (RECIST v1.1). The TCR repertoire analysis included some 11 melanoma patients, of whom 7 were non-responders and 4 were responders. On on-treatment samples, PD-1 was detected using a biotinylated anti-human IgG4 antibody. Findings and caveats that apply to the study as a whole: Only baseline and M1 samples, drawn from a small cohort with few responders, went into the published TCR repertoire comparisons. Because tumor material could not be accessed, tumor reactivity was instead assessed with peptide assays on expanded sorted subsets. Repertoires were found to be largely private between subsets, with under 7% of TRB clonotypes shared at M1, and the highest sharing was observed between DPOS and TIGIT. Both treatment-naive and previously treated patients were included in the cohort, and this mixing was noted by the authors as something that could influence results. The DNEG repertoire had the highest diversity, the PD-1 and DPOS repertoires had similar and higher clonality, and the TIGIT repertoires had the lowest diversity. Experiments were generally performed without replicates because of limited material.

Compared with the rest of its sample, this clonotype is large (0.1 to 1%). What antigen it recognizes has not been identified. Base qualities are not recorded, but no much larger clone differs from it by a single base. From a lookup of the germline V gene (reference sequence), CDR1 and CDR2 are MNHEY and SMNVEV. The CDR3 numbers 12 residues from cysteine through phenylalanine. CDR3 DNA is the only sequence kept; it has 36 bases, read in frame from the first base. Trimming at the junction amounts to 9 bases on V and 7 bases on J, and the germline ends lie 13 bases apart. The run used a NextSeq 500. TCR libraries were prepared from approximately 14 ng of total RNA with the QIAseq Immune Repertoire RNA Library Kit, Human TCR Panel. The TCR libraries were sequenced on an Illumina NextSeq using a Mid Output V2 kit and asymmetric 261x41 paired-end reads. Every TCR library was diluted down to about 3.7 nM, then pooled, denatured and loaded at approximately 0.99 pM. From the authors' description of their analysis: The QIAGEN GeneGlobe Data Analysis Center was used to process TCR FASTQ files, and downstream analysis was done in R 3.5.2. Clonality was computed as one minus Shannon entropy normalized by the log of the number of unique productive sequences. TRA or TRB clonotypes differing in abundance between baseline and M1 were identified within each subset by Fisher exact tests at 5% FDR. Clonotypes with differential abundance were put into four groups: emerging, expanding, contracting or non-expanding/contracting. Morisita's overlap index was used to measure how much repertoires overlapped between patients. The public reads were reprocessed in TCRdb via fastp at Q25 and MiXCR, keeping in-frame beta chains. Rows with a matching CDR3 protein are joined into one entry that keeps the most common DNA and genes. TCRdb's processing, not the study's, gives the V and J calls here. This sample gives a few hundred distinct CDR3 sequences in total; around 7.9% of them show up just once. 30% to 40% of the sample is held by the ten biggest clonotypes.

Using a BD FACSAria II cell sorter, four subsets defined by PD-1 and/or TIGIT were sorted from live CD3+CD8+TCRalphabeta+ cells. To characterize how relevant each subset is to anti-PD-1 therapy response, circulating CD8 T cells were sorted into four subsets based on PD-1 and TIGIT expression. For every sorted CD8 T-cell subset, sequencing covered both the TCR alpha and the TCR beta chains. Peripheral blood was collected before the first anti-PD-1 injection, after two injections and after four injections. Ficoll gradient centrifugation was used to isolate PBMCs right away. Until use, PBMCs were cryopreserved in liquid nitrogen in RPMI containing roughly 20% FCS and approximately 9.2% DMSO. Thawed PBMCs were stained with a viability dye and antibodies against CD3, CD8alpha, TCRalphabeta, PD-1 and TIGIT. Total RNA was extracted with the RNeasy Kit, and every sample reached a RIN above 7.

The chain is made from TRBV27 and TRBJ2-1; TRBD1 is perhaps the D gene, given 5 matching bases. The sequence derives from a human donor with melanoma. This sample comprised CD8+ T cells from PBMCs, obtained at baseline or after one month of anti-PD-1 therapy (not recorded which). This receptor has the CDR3 CASTTSGNEQFF. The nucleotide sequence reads TGTGCCAGTACCACTTCAGGGAATGAGCAGTTCTTC.